The next 25 T cell receptor beta chains were all read from a single sample in a study of CD8 T cells in ankylosing spondylitis. Each CDR3 protein gets one entry after TCRdb re-called the 5' RACE reads with MiXCR. The repertoire includes 250,000 or so distinct CDR3 sequences, roughly 18% of them detected once, and around a third sits in the top ten. Input material: blood, either unsorted or a sorted T cell fraction (not recorded which). These receptors all stem from a male donor with ankylosing spondylitis or in good health (not recorded which).

This clonotype was seen more than once but under ten times. The chain couples TRBV25-1 to TRBJ1-2; D is unclear. CDR1 and CDR2 (germline): MGHDK, SYGVNS. The length of the CDR3 is 13 residues. The V gene lost 1 base and the J gene lost 4 bases, with 7 bases spanning the gap. CDR3 coding DNA: TGTGCCAGCAGTGAATTGGGGTCCTATGGCTACACCTTC. Encoded protein: CASSELGSYGYTF.

This chain links TRBV4-1 with TRBJ1-3; D not certain. Per germline, CDR1 MGHRA and CDR2 YSYEKL. The CDR3 runs 14 residues. Trimming pared 5 bases from V and 4 bases from J, leaving 12 bases between. The CDR3 here is CASSWVSDGNTIYF. The CDR3 coding sequence is TGCGCCAGCAGCTGGGTATCTGACGGAAACACCATATATTTT.

The table lists this clonotype with many counts. The rearrangement joins TRBV4-2 to TRBJ2-1, with TRBD2 matching over 9 bases. The V and J ends lost 8 bases and 5 bases, in that order; junction bases with no gene match: 10. The germline V gene encodes CDR1 LGHNA and CDR2 YNFKEQ. The CDR3 loop spans 15 amino acids. Written as DNA, the CDR3 is TGTGCCAGCGGGTTGCCTAGCGGGGCTAACAATGAGCAGTTCTTC. Its translation is CASGLPSGANNEQFF.

This clonotype was seen more than once but under ten times. The V gene is TRBV7-8, the J gene TRBJ1-1; the D is unclear. V dropped 1 base and J dropped 0 bases, with 9 bases sitting between them. The CDR3 has 15 residues. The germline gives CDR1 SGHVS, CDR2 FQNEAQ. The CDR3 is CASSLGEVLNTEAFF. The DNA of the CDR3 is TGTGCCAGCAGCTTAGGAGAGGTGCTGAACACTGAAGCTTTCTTT.

This clonotype was seen only a few times. This chain links TRBV30 with TRBJ1-5; D remains unclear. This CDR3 contains 14 residues. Germline V gene data show CDR1 as GTSNPN and CDR2 as SVGIG (reference sequence). V was shortened by 1 base and J by 0 bases, with 7 bases between the two germline ends. CDR3 amino acids: CAWSAADSNQPQHF. The DNA of the CDR3 is TGTGCCTGGAGTGCGGCGGATAGCAATCAGCCCCAGCATTTT.

This sequence joins TRBV29-1 and TRBJ2-1; D perhaps matches TRBD2 (6 bases). V lost 1 base, J lost 6 bases, and 19 bases lay in between. The V gene's germline CDR1 is SQVTM and CDR2 ANQGSEA. The CDR3 consists of 16 residues. This CDR3 reads CSVEVAQSGTVNEQFF. The CDR3 nucleotides are TGCAGCGTTGAAGTGGCCCAATCCGGGACTGTCAATGAGCAGTTCTTC.

The chain has TRBV7-8 and TRBJ2-5; D unresolved. Between the trimmed V and J ends, which lost 8 bases and 1 base, there was a span of 20 bases. The CDR3 consists of 16 residues. CDR1 and CDR2 (germline): SGHVS, FQNEAQ. CDR3 region: CASGIRVPGFQETQYF. In DNA, the CDR3 is TGTGCCAGCGGAATCCGGGTCCCCGGGTTCCAAGAGACCCAGTACTTC.

This clonotype showed up just a few times. The chain employs TRBV12-3 or TRBV12-4 and TRBJ2-1; 7 positions match TRBD1. With V trimmed by 3 bases and J by 5 bases, 13 bases remained unmatched. The CDR3 is made up of 17 amino acids. The CDR3, as DNA: TGTGCCAGCAGTTTTCCCGTCGCCGGGACAGCCGACAATGAGCAGTTCTTC. Its protein product is CASSFPVAGTADNEQFF.

This clonotype was found a few times. The V call is TRBV7-8, the J call TRBJ2-1; 16 nucleotides match TRBD2. This CDR3 comprises 17 residues. Germline-derived CDR1 and CDR2 are SGHVS and FQNEAQ. The junction had 6 bases not matched to a gene; V was cut back by 5 bases and J by 5 bases. CDR3 sequence reads: CASSPRGLAGGNNEQFF. In DNA, the CDR3 is TGTGCCAGCAGCCCAAGGGGACTAGCGGGAGGGAACAATGAGCAGTTCTTC.

This clonotype has a count of ten or more. V usage is TRBV27 and J usage is TRBJ2-3, with 14 nucleotides matching TRBD2. This CDR3 is 18 amino acids long. V lost 2 bases and J lost 0; bases outside the gene matches: 4. Germline CDR1 MNHEY, CDR2 SMNVEV (reference sequence). The CDR3 DNA reads TGTGCCAGCAGTTTAGGGACTAGCGGGAGTCCTAGCACAGATACGCAGTATTTT. Amino acid sequence: CASSLGTSGSPSTDTQYF.

V and J are TRBV24-1 and TRBJ2-7, with D tentatively TRBD1 (6 bases). The CDR3 loop spans 13 amino acids. The V gene lost 2 bases and the J gene lost 6 bases, with 10 bases spanning the gap. Per the germline V gene, CDR1 is KGHDR and CDR2 is SFDVKD. The CDR3, as DNA: TGTGCCACCAGTGATTCCCAGGGGACCGAGCAGTACTTC. Translation: CATSDSQGTEQYF.

This clonotype was seen more than once but under ten times. The V and J genes are TRBV29-1 and TRBJ2-1; D is unclear. Between the trimmed V and J ends, which lost 4 bases and 4 bases, there was a span of 14 bases. CDR1 and CDR2 from the germline V gene are SQVTM and ANQGSEA. This CDR3 has 14 residues. The CDR3 DNA is TGCAGCGTTGCCCCTTTAGACATGTACAATGAGCAGTTCTTC. As protein: CSVAPLDMYNEQFF.

The chain recombines TRBV12-3 or TRBV12-4 with TRBJ2-1; D remains ambiguous. The CDR3 extends over 10 amino acids. The V end lost 6 bases, the J end lost 9 bases, and 6 bases lay between the germline ends. This CDR3 reads CASRGGEQFF. CDR3 sequence (DNA): TGTGCCAGCAGGGGTGGTGAGCAGTTCTTC.

This chain links TRBV11-2 with TRBJ2-5, with no clear D. Trimming pared 2 bases from V and 3 bases from J, leaving 25 bases between. The CDR3 runs 19 residues. Germline V gene lookup returns CDR1 SGHAT and CDR2 FQNNGV. The CDR3 DNA is TGTGCCAGCAGCTTATGGTCTGGCCGTTACATTAGCATGGAAGAGACCCAGTACTTC. It codes for CASSLWSGRYISMEETQYF.

This clonotype was detected only a few times. This sequence joins TRBV7-8 and TRBJ2-7, with D perhaps TRBD1 or TRBD2 (5 bases each). The CDR3 runs to 14 residues. The V end lost 3 bases, the J end lost 3 bases, and 12 bases lay between the germline ends. CDR1 is SGHVS, CDR2 FQNEAQ, per germline. CDR3 in DNA: TGTGCCAGCAGCTTGTGGGACGGGATCTACGAGCAGTACTTC. Translated: CASSLWDGIYEQYF.

The genes are TRBV20-1 and TRBJ2-3; 7 bases are a match to TRBD1. Germline CDR1 and CDR2: DFQATT and SNEGSKA (reference sequence). The CDR3 runs 15 residues. Losses at the gene ends were 2 bases for V and 7 bases for J; bases not matched to a gene: 12. The CDR3 sequence is CSARWLQGDLHTQYF. The CDR3 nucleotides read TGCAGTGCTAGATGGTTGCAGGGGGACCTGCATACGCAGTATTTT.

This clonotype was picked up many times. This chain joins TRBV9 and TRBJ2-7; TRBD1 aligns across 11 bases. Germline V lookup: CDR1 SGDLS, CDR2 YYNGEE. After removal of 3 bases from V and 3 bases from J, the junction contained 2 bases not matched to a gene. This CDR3 spans 14 amino acids. The CDR3 coding sequence is TGTGCCAGCAGCGAGGGGACAGGGGGCTACGAGCAGTACTTC. Its protein is CASSEGTGGYEQYF.

The gene calls are TRBV18 and TRBJ2-2; TRBD2 aligns across 14 bases. V trimming: 4 bases; J trimming: 2 bases; junction bases outside the gene matches: 3. The germline CDR1 and CDR2 sequences are KGHSH and LQKENI. The CDR3 length is 17 residues. In DNA, the CDR3 is TGTGCCAGCTCACAAGGACTAGCGGGAGGAAACACCGGGGAGCTGTTTTTT. Residues: CASSQGLAGGNTGELFF.

The chain links TRBV6-2 or TRBV6-3 to TRBJ2-7; 8 bases map to TRBD1. V dropped 8 bases and J dropped 6; count of bases not matched to a gene: 24. CDR3 length: 18 residues. In germline, CDR1 is MNHEY, CDR2 SVGEGT. In nucleotides, the CDR3 is TGTGCCAGCTTCTCGATAATCAGTAAGGGACAGGTTGAGCGCGAGCAGTACTTC. It is translated as CASFSIISKGQVEREQYF.

This clonotype was recorded a few times. This chain uses TRBV29-1 with TRBJ2-2; the match to TRBD1 covers 8 bases. CDR1 and CDR2 from the germline V gene are SQVTM and ANQGSEA. The CDR3 is 14 amino acids. Trimming took 6 bases from V and 4 from J; bases not matched to a gene: 7. As DNA, the CDR3 is TGCAGCGTCGCGACCACAGGGGGCACCGGGGAGCTGTTTTTT. It specifies CSVATTGGTGELFF.

This rearrangement joins TRBV29-1 to TRBJ1-1, with D hard to call. V lost 3 bases and J 1 base, leaving 6 bases between the germline ends. Germline V gene lookup returns CDR1 SQVTM and CDR2 ANQGSEA. CDR3 length: 12 residues. CDR3 protein: CSVEAANTEAFF. CDR3 DNA: TGCAGCGTTGAGGCAGCGAACACTGAAGCTTTCTTT.

This clonotype was counted a few times. This chain uses TRBV7-2 with TRBJ1-5; the D gene is possibly TRBD1 (5 bases). Between the trimmed V and J ends, which lost 5 bases and 6 bases, there was a span of 11 bases. Per germline, CDR1 SGHTA and CDR2 FQGNSA. The CDR3 is 13 amino acids. CDR3 sequence: CASSPSGPQPQHF. Written as DNA, the CDR3 is TGTGCCAGCAGCCCCTCGGGGCCTCAGCCCCAGCATTTT.

The rearrangement uses TRBV6-5 and TRBJ1-1; D gene ambiguous. V dropped 0 bases and J dropped 2 bases, with 7 bases sitting between them. CDR3 length: 14 residues. CDR1 and CDR2 (germline): MNHEY, SVGAGI. The CDR3 protein is CASSYSEGNTEAFF. CDR3 sequence (DNA): TGTGCCAGCAGTTACTCGGAGGGAAACACTGAAGCTTTCTTT.

CDR3: CASSPIAGGYEQYF. The CDR3 nucleotides read TGTGCCAGCAGTCCTATAGCGGGAGGGTACGAGCAGTACTTC. The chain links TRBV12-3 or TRBV12-4 to TRBJ2-7; 11 bases align to TRBD2. With 5 bases clipped from V and 4 bases from J, the junction kept 4 bases outside the gene matches. This CDR3 has 14 residues.

This clonotype was recorded a few times. The J gene is TRBJ2-2, the V gene TRBV12-3 or TRBV12-4; D is ambiguous. The CDR3 length is 17 residues. V lost 3 bases, J lost 0 bases, and 14 bases lay in between. For the CDR3, the DNA is TGTGCCAGCAGTTTCGATCTCGGGTCCGCGAACACCGGGGAGCTGTTTTTT. Translated: CASSFDLGSANTGELFF.